The clone carrying this T cell receptor (beta chain) was picked up many times. The sample comes from a study of T cells in Graves' hyperthyroidism and ophthalmopathy. TCR beta CDR3 regions were amplified from RNA. First-round RT-PCR with HTBI primers amplified the TCR CDR3 region. TCRdb independently ran MiXCR on the multiplex PCR reads; one entry per CDR3 protein. Of about 640,000 distinct CDR3 sequences listed, less than 25% were seen once; the top ten hold roughly a third. CDR1 is SGHRS, CDR2 YFSETQ, per germline. Trimming at V came to 0 bases and at J to 4 bases, leaving 4 bases not matched to a gene. The CDR3 is made up of 14 amino acids.

The clonotype originates from a man aged 25 to 40 with Graves' ophthalmopathy. The chain carries TRBV5-1 and TRBJ2-7, with 7 bases matching TRBD1. Material for sequencing was blood. The DNA for the CDR3 is TGCGCCAGCAGCTTGGGAGACAGGGTTTACGAGCAGTACTTC. As protein: CASSLGDRVYEQYF. The variable domain in full, with the rest retrieved from reference TRBV5-1 and TRBJ2-7, is KAGVTQTPRYLIKTRGQQVTLSCSPISGHRSVSWYQQTPGQGLQFLFEYFSETQRNKGNFPGRFSGRQFSNSRSEMNVSTLELGDSALYLCASSLGDRVYEQYFGPGTRLTVT.